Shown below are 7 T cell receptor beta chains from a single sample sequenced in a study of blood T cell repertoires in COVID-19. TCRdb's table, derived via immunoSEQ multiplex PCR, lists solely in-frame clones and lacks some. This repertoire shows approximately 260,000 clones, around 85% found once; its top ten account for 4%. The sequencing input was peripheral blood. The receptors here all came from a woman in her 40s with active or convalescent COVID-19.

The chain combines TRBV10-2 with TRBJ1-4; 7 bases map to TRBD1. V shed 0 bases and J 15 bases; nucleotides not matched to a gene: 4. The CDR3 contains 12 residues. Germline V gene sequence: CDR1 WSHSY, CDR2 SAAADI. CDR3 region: CASSESTGKVFF. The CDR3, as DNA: TGCGCCAGCAGTGAGTCGACAGGGAAGGTGTTTTTT.

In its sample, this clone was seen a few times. The CDR3 nucleotides are TGTGCCAGCAGCTTCGGCACCCAGGGGGCAAATAATGAAAAACTGTTTTTT. As protein: CASSFGTQGANNEKLFF. The chain joins TRBV7-9 to TRBJ1-4, with TRBD1 identical over 8 bases. CDR3 length: 17 amino acids. The J segment lost 4 bases and the V segment lost 3 bases, leaving 10 bases of the junction unmatched. Germline lookup yields CDR1 SEHNR and CDR2 FQNEAQ (reference sequence). Combining the CDR3 with reference TRBV7-9 and TRBJ1-4 gives the whole variable domain DTGVSQNPRHKITKRGQNVTFRCDPISEHNRLYWYRQTLGQGPEFLTYFQNEAQLEKSRLLSDRFSAERPKGSFSTLEIQRTEQGDSAMYLCASSFGTQGANNEKLFFGSGTQLSVL.

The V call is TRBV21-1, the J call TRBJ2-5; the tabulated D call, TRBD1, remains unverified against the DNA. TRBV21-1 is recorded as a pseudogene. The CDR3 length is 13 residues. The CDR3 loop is CASRGHLRETQYF. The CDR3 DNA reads TGTGCCAGCCGTGGGCACCTTCGAGAGACCCAGTACTTC.

The CDR3 reads CASSEEGNYGYTF. CDR3 coding DNA: TGTGCCAGCAGTGAGGAGGGAAACTATGGCTACACCTTC. This rearrangement joins TRBV2 to TRBJ1-2; no reliable D call. This CDR3 comprises 13 residues. V lost 3 bases, J lost 2 bases, and 7 bases lay in between. Per the germline V gene, CDR1 is SNHLY and CDR2 is FYNNEI.

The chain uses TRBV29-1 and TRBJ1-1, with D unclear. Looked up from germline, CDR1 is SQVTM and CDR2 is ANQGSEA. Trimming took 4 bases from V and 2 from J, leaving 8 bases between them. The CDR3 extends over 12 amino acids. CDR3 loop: CSVAPSNTEAFF. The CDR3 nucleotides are TGCAGCGTTGCTCCAAGCAACACTGAAGCTTTCTTT.

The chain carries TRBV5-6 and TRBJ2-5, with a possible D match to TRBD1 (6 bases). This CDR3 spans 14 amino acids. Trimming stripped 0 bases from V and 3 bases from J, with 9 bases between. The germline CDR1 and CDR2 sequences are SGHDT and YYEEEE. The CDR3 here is CASSLAGQKETQYF. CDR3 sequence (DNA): TGTGCCAGCAGCTTGGCAGGACAGAAAGAGACCCAGTACTTC.

For the CDR3, the DNA is TGTGCCAGCAGTTCCTCGGTTCGGGCTGGAAACACCATATATTTT. This encodes CASSSSVRAGNTIYF. This chain links TRBV28 with TRBJ1-3; D call uncertain. The CDR3 length is 15 residues. Germline V gene sequence: CDR1 MDHEN, CDR2 SYDVKM. Trimming removed 4 bases at V and 2 bases at J, with 12 bases between.